This T cell receptor (beta chain) was profiled in a study of blood T cells in healthy people across ages. In its sample, this clonotype was seen a few times. This CDR3 has 16 amino acids. Germline-derived CDR1 and CDR2 are MNHEY and SMNVEV (reference sequence). Between the trimmed V and J ends, which lost 1 base and 4 bases, there was a span of 16 bases. A J-beta primer mix and a sample-barcoded 5' primer were used in a second PCR of about 7 to 12 cycles. TCRdb passed the 5' RACE reads through MiXCR, listing each CDR3 protein once. The sample has about 640,000 distinct CDR3 sequences; about 28% are singletons.

Sequenced sample: blood. This clonotype was obtained from a woman of 80 years or more in good health. The genes are TRBV27 and TRBJ1-2; TRBD1 is a possible D gene (5 bases). This CDR3 reads CASSLWGGGALYGYTF. The CDR3 bases are TGTGCCAGCAGTTTATGGGGCGGCGGCGCTCTCTATGGCTACACCTTC.